This entry lists 21 T cell receptor beta chains sequenced from one sample in a study of vaccination effects on CD4 cells after COVID-19. The antigens these receptors bind are not known. Profiling relied on immunoSEQ multiplex PCR, and the TCRdb table lists in-frame clones only, not all of them. The data hold approximately 83,000 clones, with roughly 80% observed a single time. Ahead of sequencing, the ViraFEST assay grew antigen-specific CD4+ T cells using viral peptide pools. Culture lasted roughly eleven days before CD4+ T cell isolation. Each participant received a vaccine that was either BNT162b2 or mRNA-1273, given as two doses. Sequenced material: CD4+ T cells from PBMCs cultured with HCoV-OC43 spike peptides, taken after COVID-19 vaccination. Sample subset: HCoV-OC43 spike overlapping peptide pool stimulation. The source is a human donor who received a COVID-19 vaccine.

The sample holds one count of this clone. The gene calls are TRBV28 and TRBJ2-5; a possible D gene is TRBD2 (7 bases). The CDR3 is made up of 14 amino acids. Germline CDR1 and CDR2: MDHEN and SYDVKM. V was trimmed by 2 bases and J by 5 bases, leaving 12 bases between them. The CDR3 sequence: CASSLRGAVETQYF. The CDR3 nucleotides are TGTGCCAGCAGTTTACGGGGGGCCGTGGAGACCCAGTACTTC.

This clone showed up just once. The chain couples TRBV24-1 to TRBJ1-5, with 7 bases aligning to TRBD1. The CDR3 is 15 residues long. V dropped 4 bases and J dropped 3; count of bases not matched to a gene: 5. The germline V gene encodes CDR1 KGHDR and CDR2 SFDVKD. The CDR3, as DNA: TGTGCCACCAGTGACCGACAGGGCGTCAATCAGCCCCAGCATTTT. Its translation is CATSDRQGVNQPQHF.

The CDR3 is CASSLLSLGHYEQYV. Written as DNA, the CDR3 is TGTGCCAGCAGTTTATTGAGCCTGGGGCACTACGAGCAGTACGTC. The chain employs TRBV28 and TRBJ2-7; D might be TRBD1 (5 bases). Germline V gene sequence: CDR1 MDHEN, CDR2 SYDVKM. The CDR3 runs 15 residues. Trimming pared 1 base from V and 3 bases from J, leaving 13 bases between.

V and J are TRBV19 and TRBJ2-5; D uncertain. Germline V gene lookup returns CDR1 LNHDA and CDR2 SQIVND (reference sequence). This CDR3 contains 15 residues. V lost 7 bases and J lost 3, with 18 bases in between. The CDR3 nucleotides are TGTGCCAGTAAATGGTCTAGGAATAAGGAAGAGACCCAGTACTTC. Translated: CASKWSRNKEETQYF. The full variable domain, in which reference TRBV19 and TRBJ2-5 provide the parts outside the CDR3, is DGGITQSPKYLFRKEGQNVTLSCEQNLNHDAMYWYRQDPGQGLRLIYYSQIVNDFQKGDIAEGYSVSREKKESFPLTVTSAQKNPTAFYLCASKWSRNKEETQYFGPGTRLLVL.

V and J are TRBV11-2 and TRBJ2-7; TRBD1 or TRBD2 may be the D gene (5 bases each). Between the trimmed V and J ends, which lost 0 bases and 4 bases, there was a span of 13 bases. CDR3 length: 15 amino acids. Germline V lookup: CDR1 SGHAT, CDR2 FQNNGV. For the CDR3, the DNA is TGTGCCAGCAGCTTAGATCTAGGGGACGGGTACGAGCAGTACGTC. Translating gives CASSLDLGDGYEQYV.

The table lists this clone with a count of one. The V gene is TRBV6-5, the J gene TRBJ2-2; D is unclear. Germline-derived CDR1 and CDR2 are MNHEY and SVGAGI. The CDR3 consists of 13 residues. V was clipped by 8 bases and J by 3 bases, with 10 bases between them. CDR3 in DNA: TGTGCCAGCGGTTCAAGATACACCGGGGAGCTGTTTTTT. As protein: CASGSRYTGELFF.

V and J are TRBV6-5 and TRBJ1-5; D might be TRBD1 (6 bases). V lost 4 bases to trimming and J lost 4 bases, with 17 bases between them. The germline gives CDR1 MNHEY, CDR2 SVGAGI. The CDR3 runs to 16 residues. The chain's CDR3 is CASSFGGGRGNQPQHF. DNA for the CDR3: TGTGCCAGCAGTTTTGGTGGGGGGCGCGGGAATCAGCCCCAGCATTTT.

The chain links TRBV5-1 to TRBJ1-2; D unresolved. V lost 4 bases and J lost 2, with 15 bases in between. This CDR3 contains 15 residues. Germline CDR1 reads SGHRS; CDR2 reads YFSETQ. The CDR3 protein is CASSPQVGENYGYTF. CDR3 bases: TGCGCCAGCAGCCCCCAAGTTGGGGAAAACTATGGCTACACCTTC.

The chain recombines TRBV19 with TRBJ2-6; D is unclear. V shed 8 bases and J shed 4 bases, with 9 bases lying between them. Germline V gene lookup returns CDR1 LNHDA and CDR2 SQIVND (reference sequence). The CDR3 sequence is 13 residues long. The CDR3: CASLTMGANVLTF. CDR3 nucleotides: TGTGCCAGTTTGACGATGGGGGCCAACGTCCTGACTTTC. The whole variable domain, remainder taken from reference TRBV19 and TRBJ2-6, is DGGITQSPKYLFRKEGQNVTLSCEQNLNHDAMYWYRQDPGQGLRLIYYSQIVNDFQKGDIAEGYSVSREKKESFPLTVTSAQKNPTAFYLCASLTMGANVLTFGAGSRLTVL.

This clone came up once. The rearrangement links TRBV5-1 to TRBJ2-7, with D hard to call. Between the trimmed V and J ends, which lost 7 bases and 5 bases, there was a span of 16 bases. The germline gives CDR1 SGHRS, CDR2 YFSETQ. The CDR3 has 13 amino acids. CDR3 region: CASSLIGGDEQYV. DNA of the CDR3: TGCGCCAGCTCCTTAATAGGTGGAGACGAGCAGTACGTC.

This clone was observed a few times. The rearrangement joins TRBV2 to TRBJ1-1, with TRBD1 identical over 9 bases. V shed 5 bases, J shed 4 bases, and the junction held 8 bases outside the gene matches. Looked up from germline, CDR1 is SNHLY and CDR2 is FYNNEI. The CDR3 spans 15 residues. This CDR3 reads CASSKLGQGTTEAFF. CDR3 nucleotides: TGTGCCAGCAGTAAACTAGGACAGGGGACCACTGAAGCTTTCTTT.

The rearrangement links TRBV6-5 to TRBJ1-1; 8 bases are a match to TRBD1. There are 13 residues in the CDR3. Per germline, CDR1 MNHEY and CDR2 SVGAGI. Trimming cost V 6 bases and J 3 bases; bases outside gene matches: 3. The CDR3 DNA sequence: TGTGCCAGCAGGGGGACAGGCTACACTGAAGCTTTCTTT. This translates into CASRGTGYTEAFF.

V and J are TRBV7-8 and TRBJ1-5; TRBD1 might be the D (5 bases). Deletions cut 4 bases from V and 0 bases from J, with 13 bases between. Germline CDR1 and CDR2: SGHVS and FQNEAQ. The CDR3 runs to 16 residues. Here the CDR3 reads CASSSQGQNSNQPQHF. The CDR3 DNA follows: TGTGCCAGCAGCTCGCAAGGACAAAATAGCAATCAGCCCCAGCATTTT.

This clone was counted once. CDR3 coding DNA: TGTGCCAGCAGTCTACACCGGGGGGGGTACGAGCAGTACGTC. Translation gives CASSLHRGGYEQYV. The chain joins TRBV6-5 to TRBJ2-7, with TRBD2 identical over 8 bases. The germline V gene encodes CDR1 MNHEY and CDR2 SVGAGI. The CDR3 length is 14 residues. V shed 5 bases, J shed 4 bases, and the junction held 7 bases outside the gene matches.

The V call is TRBV7-2, the J call TRBJ1-1; 10 positions match TRBD1. The CDR3 extends over 14 amino acids. Unmatched junction bases numbered 7, after V lost 6 bases and J lost 6 bases. CDR1 and CDR2 (germline): SGHTA, FQGNSA. Written as DNA, the CDR3 is TGTGCCAGCAGGATCGGGACAGGGGTGCCTGAAGCTTTCTTT. It specifies CASRIGTGVPEAFF.

V gene TRBV5-5 combines with J gene TRBJ1-3, with no clear D. There are 13 residues in the CDR3. Germline assignment: CDR1 SGHKS and CDR2 YYEKEE (reference sequence). Between the trimmed V and J ends, which lost 7 bases and 4 bases, there was a span of 12 bases. The DNA for the CDR3 is TGTGCCAGCGCTAAAAACACAGGAAACACCATATATTTT. As protein: CASAKNTGNTIYF. Combining the CDR3 with reference TRBV5-5 and TRBJ1-3 gives the whole variable domain DAGVTQSPTHLIKTRGQQVTLRCSPISGHKSVSWYQQVLGQGPQFIFQYYEKEERGRGNFPDRFSARQFPNYSSELNVNALLLGDSALYLCASAKNTGNTIYFGEGSWLTVV.

V is TRBV18 and J is TRBJ2-4; 10 positions agree with TRBD1. J gave up 7 bases and V 2 bases, and 2 bases lay outside the gene matches. CDR1 KGHSH and CDR2 LQKENI come from the germline V gene. The CDR3 sequence is 14 residues long. The CDR3 nucleotides read TGTGCCAGCTCACCAGGGACAGGGGACAACATTCAGTACTTC. Translation: CASSPGTGDNIQYF. Based on the CDR3 plus reference TRBV18 and TRBJ2-4, the full variable domain is NAGVMQNPRHLVRRRGQEARLRCSPMKGHSHVYWYRQLPEEGLKFMVYLQKENIIDESGMPKERFSAEFPKEGPSILRIQQVVRGDSAAYFCASSPGTGDNIQYFGAGTRLSVL.

This chain uses TRBV6-5 with TRBJ1-2; 7 positions agree with TRBD1. Germline V gene sequence: CDR1 MNHEY, CDR2 SVGAGI. CDR3 length equals 12 residues. Trimming removed 8 bases from V and 2 bases from J; junction bases left unmatched: 2. As DNA, the CDR3 is TGTGCCAGCGGCAGGGGGAACTATGGCTACACCTTC. Its translation is CASGRGNYGYTF.

This chain links TRBV10-2 with TRBJ2-5; 14 bases fit TRBD2. The germline CDR1 and CDR2 sequences are WSHSY and SAAADI. The CDR3 loop spans 16 amino acids. V dropped 6 bases and J dropped 5; count of bases not matched to a gene: 8. CDR3 DNA sequence: TGCGCCAGCAGGGAGACTAGCGGGGGGGCCCGGGAGACCCAGTACTTC. The encoded protein is CASRETSGGARETQYF.

This clone appeared once. The chain uses TRBV5-1 and TRBJ2-5, with 12 bases that match TRBD2. The V and J ends lost 4 bases and 9 bases, in that order; junction bases with no gene match: 10. Per the germline V gene, CDR1 is SGHRS and CDR2 is YFSETQ. The CDR3 is 15 residues long. This CDR3 reads CASSATRTSGAAQYF. CDR3 coding DNA: TGCGCCAGCAGCGCAACCCGGACTAGCGGGGCCGCCCAGTACTTC.

The V call is TRBV6-1, the J call TRBJ1-2; no definite D call. Germline lookup yields CDR1 MNHNS and CDR2 SASEGT. The CDR3 extends over 14 amino acids. The V end lost 2 bases, the J end lost 8 bases, and 15 bases lay between the germline ends. The CDR3 DNA reads TGTGCCAGCAGTGAAATTGGGCAGGTCGGAGGCTACACCTTC. Translated, it gives CASSEIGQVGGYTF.